A selection of T cell receptor beta chains follows, all from one sample in a study of shared clonotypes between healthy human individuals. This table comes from immunoSEQ multiplex PCR, and its TCRdb copy is limited to in-frame clones, with some not included. Here the sample spans approximately 1,500,000 clones, approximately 98% being singletons. The sample was naive CD4+ T cells sorted from blood. These receptors originate from a young man in good health. The CDR3 runs from the conserved cysteine through the conserved F or W. The order of the fields is V gene, J gene, CDR3 length, clone size, D gene, CDR3 DNA, CDR3 protein. The D gene is left open where the match is weak. Part of the rows lack a size; the others show once, few, many or a class for expanded clones.

TRBV14,TRBJ1-2,13,NA,NA,TGTGCCAGCAGCCAAGGACAGAACTATGGCTACACCTTC,CASSQGQNYGYTF
TRBV5-4,TRBJ2-7,13,NA,NA,TGTGCCAGCAGCTTGACCCCCACCTACGAGCAGTACTTC,CASSLTPTYEQYF
TRBV10-1,TRBJ2-3,14,NA,NA,TGCGCCAGCAGTCCTGCCGTCACCACAGATACGCAGTATTTT,CASSPAVTTDTQYF
TRBV5-1,TRBJ2-1,15,NA,TRBD2,TGCGCCAGCAGCTTGGTTGGCGGGAGTACGAATGAGCAGTTCTTC,CASSLVGGSTNEQFF
TRBV30,TRBJ1-3,15,NA,TRBD1,TGTGCCTGGAGGGAACAGGGGTACTCTGGAAACACCATATATTTT,CAWREQGYSGNTIYF
TRBV10-3,TRBJ2-3,15,NA,TRBD2,TGTGCCATCAGTGGCGGGACTAGCGGGAGTGCTACGCAGTATTTT,CAISGGTSGSATQYF
TRBV9,TRBJ2-3,16,NA,TRBD1,TGTGCCAGCAGCTTCGGGACAGGGGGCATCTCAGATACGCAGTATTTT,CASSFGTGGISDTQYF
TRBV11-2,TRBJ2-7,12,NA,NA,TGTGCCAGCAGCTCCGGGGCCCCCGAGCAGTACTTC,CASSSGAPEQYF
TRBV28,TRBJ1-5,14,NA,NA,TGTGCCAGCAGTCCCCGCCCCTTTAGGCAGCCCCAGCATTTT,CASSPRPFRQPQHF
TRBV19,TRBJ2-1,18,NA,TRBD2,TGTGCCAGTAGTGGGTTCACTAGCGGGGGCAGCTCCTACAATGAGCAGTTCTTC,CASSGFTSGGSSYNEQFF
TRBV9,TRBJ2-2,18,NA,TRBD2,TGTGCCAGCAGCGTAGCTACTATCGGACTAGCGGACACCGGGGAGCTGTTTTTT,CASSVATIGLADTGELFF
TRBV5-8,TRBJ2-7,15,NA,TRBD1,TGTGCCAGCAGGCGACCAGGGGGCAATCGATACGAGCAGTACTTC,CASRRPGGNRYEQYF
TRBV2,TRBJ2-1,10,NA,NA,TGTGCCAGCAGTTGGCCGGCTCAGTTCTTC,CASSWPAQFF
TRBV18,TRBJ2-7,12,NA,NA,TGTGCCAGCTCGGACGGAAGCTACGAGCAGTACTTC,CASSDGSYEQYF
TRBV14,TRBJ2-1,16,NA,NA,TGTGCCAGCAGCCAAGAGACCCGAGCGGTCTACAATGAGCAGTTCTTC,CASSQETRAVYNEQFF
TRBV19,TRBJ2-2,15,NA,NA,TGTGCCAGTAGTATTCGGACTGGGAACACCGGGGAGCTGTTTTTT,CASSIRTGNTGELFF
TRBV2,TRBJ1-2,13,NA,NA,TGTGCCAGCAGCACTAAGCTCGGGGTCGGCTACACCTTC,CASSTKLGVGYTF
TRBV28,TRBJ1-1,14,NA,NA,TGTGCCAGCAGTCCGCCCTTGAGGGGCACTGAAGCTTTCTTT,CASSPPLRGTEAFF
TRBV28,TRBJ1-5,15,NA,TRBD1,TGTGCCAGCAGTTACGACAGGGCGACTAATCAGCCCCAGCATTTT,CASSYDRATNQPQHF
TRBV9,TRBJ2-1,16,NA,NA,TGTGCCAGCAGCGGGAGGGACCTCAGCTCCTACAATGAGCAGTTCTTC,CASSGRDLSSYNEQFF
TRBV27,TRBJ2-7,14,NA,TRBD2,TGTGCCAGCAGATCGGGACTAGCGGCCTACGAGCAGTACTTC,CASRSGLAAYEQYF
TRBV11-2,TRBJ2-3,16,NA,TRBD2,TGTGCCAGCAGCTTAGGGGGGACTAGCGTTTCAGATACGCAGTATTTT,CASSLGGTSVSDTQYF
TRBV27,TRBJ2-7,19,NA,TRBD1,TGTGCCAGCAGTAGGGCCGGGACAGGGGGTGACGGCCATTTCTACGAGCAGTACTTC,CASSRAGTGGDGHFYEQYF
TRBV27,TRBJ2-7,13,NA,NA,TGTGCCAGCAGCCTCCGGGTGGCGGGAGAGCAGTACTTC,CASSLRVAGEQYF
TRBV27,TRBJ2-7,13,NA,NA,TGTGCCAGCAGCTCAGGTCCCCGCTACGAGCAGTACTTC,CASSSGPRYEQYF
TRBV5-6,TRBJ1-2,15,NA,NA,TGTGCCAGCAGCTTGAAGGCCTTAGTAGCTCATGTCTACACCTTC,CASSLKALVAHVYTF
TRBV5-1,TRBJ1-1,14,once,NA,TGCGCCAGCAAACTAACAGGGCTGAACACTGAAGCTTTCTTT,CASKLTGLNTEAFF
TRBV19,TRBJ2-1,14,NA,NA,TGTGCCAGTAGTATAGAGTGGGGTTTCCATGAGCAGTTCTTC,CASSIEWGFHEQFF
TRBV5-4,TRBJ2-1,14,NA,NA,TGTGCCAGCAGCTTGGAGCTAGTCCACAATGAGCAGTTCTTC,CASSLELVHNEQFF
TRBV7-2,TRBJ2-3,15,NA,NA,TGTGCCAGCAGCTTTAACGGGTTTCGGACAGATACGCAGTATTTT,CASSFNGFRTDTQYF
TRBV10-3,TRBJ2-5,12,NA,NA,TGTGCCATCAGTGAGTTGATAGAGACCCAGTACTTC,CAISELIETQYF
TRBV7-6,TRBJ2-5,15,NA,TRBD1,TGTGCCAGCAGCTTAGGGGCAGACAGGGCAGAGACCCAGTACTTC,CASSLGADRAETQYF
TRBV7-9,TRBJ2-7,13,NA,NA,TGTGCCAGCAGCCCCCTGGTCAGGAACGAGCAGTACTTC,CASSPLVRNEQYF
TRBV7-6,TRBJ2-7,13,NA,NA,TGTGCCAGCAGCACCGCCGGGCCCTACGAGCAGTACTTC,CASSTAGPYEQYF
TRBV9,TRBJ2-7,13,once,TRBD2,TGTGCCAGCACGCCTAGCGGACTCTACGAGCAGTACTTC,CASTPSGLYEQYF
TRBV7-2,TRBJ2-3,14,NA,NA,TGTGCCAGCAGCTTAGTGTTCGGGCCCGATACGCAGTATTTT,CASSLVFGPDTQYF
TRBV5-1,TRBJ2-3,14,NA,NA,TGCGCCAGCAGCGACGGAGGGATCACAGATACGCAGTATTTT,CASSDGGITDTQYF
TRBV5-4,TRBJ2-2,15,NA,TRBD2,TGTGCCAGCCTAGACGGACTAGCGGGAGCCGGGGAGCTGTTTTTT,CASLDGLAGAGELFF
TRBV28,TRBJ2-1,17,NA,TRBD2,TGTGCCAGCAGTCCCATCGGCGGGAGGGCCGCCTACAATGAGCAGTTCTTC,CASSPIGGRAAYNEQFF
TRBV7-9,TRBJ2-1,15,NA,TRBD2,TGTGCCAGCAGCTACGGGACTAGCGGGGGAAATGAGCAGTTCTTC,CASSYGTSGGNEQFF
TRBV12-5,TRBJ1-1,12,NA,NA,TGTGCTAGTGGTTTCTCGGGGGCTACAGCTTTCTTT,CASGFSGATAFF